This T cell receptor beta chain was identified during a study of blood T cell repertoires in COVID-19. Background on the study: Material from acute and convalescent COVID-19 was sourced from the United States, Italy and Spain.

As originally analysed: Estimated nucleated cell counts came from reference gene primer amplification. Data came from immunoSEQ multiplex PCR; TCRdb stores just in-frame clones and leaves some out. V, J and clone size were drawn from that table, and D and trimming were deduced from the DNA. The sample carries about 180,000 clones, 65% to 90% recorded once. The CDR3 is 14 residues long. Germline loops: CDR1 LGHNA, CDR2 YSLEER. Specimen: peripheral blood. This rearrangement joins TRBV4-3 to TRBJ1-5; 10 bases agree with TRBD1. This clonotype originated in a middle-aged man with active or convalescent COVID-19. The CDR3 DNA sequence: TGCGCTGCGGGGGACAGGGGTCGCAATCAGCCCCAGCATTTT. Translating it yields CAAGDRGRNQPQHF.